This TCR beta chain was found in a study of blood T cell repertoires in COVID-19. V lost 4 bases, J lost 5 bases, and 16 bases lay in between. The CDR3 extends over 14 amino acids. The germline V gene has CDR1 SGHKS and CDR2 YYEKEE (reference sequence). Assay used: immunoSEQ multiplex PCR; TCRdb lists only in-frame clones, some missing. The repertoire includes around 140,000 clones, around 86% of them detected once, and over 9% sits in the top ten. The sequenced sample was PBMCs or T cells enriched from blood (not recorded which). V is TRBV5-5 and J is TRBJ2-7, with a weak D call TRBD1 (7 bases). The sequence was collected from a man between 60 and 70 years old who had recovered from COVID-19. CDR3: CASSKEGAENEQYF. The CDR3, as DNA: TGTGCCAGCAGCAAGGAGGGGGCGGAGAACGAGCAGTACTTC.